Listed here are 28 T cell receptor beta chains from one sample, sequenced in a study of cytomegalovirus exposure and HLA in healthy donors. PCR used 60 Vbeta primers and 13 Jbeta primers. Repertoires were generated with immunoSEQ multiplex PCR, while TCRdb's copy carries only in-frame clones and drops some. The sample contains around 180,000 clones, roughly 70% of which appear only once. Sample: PBMCs. The receptors were sampled from a girl between 5 and 17 years old in good health and CMV-seronegative.

In this sample, this clone turned up a few times. The chain carries TRBV6-1 and TRBJ2-7, with 7 nucleotides matching TRBD2. The CDR3 runs to 15 residues. Germline assignment: CDR1 MNHNS and CDR2 SASEGT. With V trimmed by 7 bases and J by 0 bases, 9 bases remained unmatched. CDR3: CASTYVGDYSYEQYF. CDR3 DNA: TGTGCCAGCACCTACGTAGGGGACTACTCCTACGAGCAGTACTTC.

The chain uses TRBV2 and TRBJ1-2; no clear D gene. The length of the CDR3 is 18 residues. Germline V CDR1 and CDR2: SNHLY, FYNNEI. Trimming took 7 bases from V and 4 from J, leaving 28 bases between them. CDR3 loop: CASNVGRRQGLVLYGYTF. Here the CDR3 DNA reads TGTGCCAGCAACGTTGGGCGAAGACAAGGACTCGTTCTCTATGGCTACACCTTC. The full variable domain, rest sourced from reference TRBV2 and TRBJ1-2, is EPEVTQTPSHQVTQMGQEVILRCVPISNHLYFYWYRQILGQKVEFLVSFYNNEISEKSEIFDDQFSVERPDGSNFTLKIRSTKLEDSAMYFCASNVGRRQGLVLYGYTFGSGTRLTVV.

The chain recombines TRBV7-3 with TRBJ2-5; 10 nucleotides line up with TRBD2. The length of the CDR3 is 13 residues. Germline assignment: CDR1 SGHTA and CDR2 FQGTGA. V was clipped by 8 bases and J by 5 bases; unmatched bases: 5. The CDR3: CASQRGGGETQYF. CDR3 DNA: TGTGCCAGCCAGCGGGGGGGTGGTGAGACCCAGTACTTC.

A single count supports this clone. The chain is built from TRBV2 and TRBJ1-1; D is possibly TRBD1 (5 bases). The CDR3 runs 15 residues. The germline V gene encodes CDR1 SNHLY and CDR2 FYNNEI. Trimming stripped 0 bases from V and 7 bases from J, with 15 bases between. In nucleotides, the CDR3 is TGTGCCAGCAGTGAAGCGCTTCGGGGAGGGGTTGAAGCTTTCTTT. It yields the protein CASSEALRGGVEAFF. The full variable domain, completed using reference TRBV2 and TRBJ1-1, is EPEVTQTPSHQVTQMGQEVILRCVPISNHLYFYWYRQILGQKVEFLVSFYNNEISEKSEIFDDQFSVERPDGSNFTLKIRSTKLEDSAMYFCASSEALRGGVEAFFGQGTRLTVV.

The chain carries TRBV13 and TRBJ2-3, with TRBD1 matching over 8 bases. Germline V CDR1 and CDR2: PRHDT, FYEKMQ (reference sequence). V shed 5 bases and J 4 bases; nucleotides not matched to a gene: 8. The CDR3 totals 15 residues. CDR3 residues: CASSATGEEADTQYF. In DNA form, the CDR3 reads TGTGCCAGCAGCGCGACAGGGGAGGAAGCAGATACGCAGTATTTT. The whole variable domain, remainder taken from reference TRBV13 and TRBJ2-3, is AAGVIQSPRHLIKEKRETATLKCYPIPRHDTVYWYQQGPGQDPQFLISFYEKMQSDKGSIPDRFSAQQFSDYHSELNMSSLELGDSALYFCASSATGEEADTQYFGPGTRLTVL.

V usage is TRBV7-2 and J usage is TRBJ2-6; a possible D gene is TRBD1 (5 bases). V was clipped by 5 bases and J by 4 bases, with 15 bases between them. The length of the CDR3 is 16 residues. Looked up from germline, CDR1 is SGHTA and CDR2 is FQGNSA. For the CDR3, the DNA is TGTGCCAGCAGCCTCCCCACAGGAGCCGGGGCCAACGTCCTGACTTTC. Amino acids: CASSLPTGAGANVLTF.

This rearrangement joins TRBV4-1 to TRBJ1-1; D gene ambiguous. Trimming took 4 bases from V and 12 from J, leaving 12 bases between them. The CDR3 is 11 residues long. Germline V gene sequence: CDR1 MGHRA, CDR2 YSYEKL. CDR3: CASSRGGGSFF. The DNA for the CDR3 is TGCGCCAGCAGCCGCGGAGGCGGTTCTTTCTTT.

The chain carries TRBV9 and TRBJ2-2; no clear D gene. This CDR3 has 16 amino acids. V was clipped by 0 bases and J by 1 base, with 10 bases between them. CDR1 is SGDLS and CDR2 is YYNGEE in the germline V gene. The CDR3 DNA follows: TGTGCCAGCAGCGTAGTCCCGCCGGGGAACACCGGGGAGCTGTTTTTT. Amino acid sequence: CASSVVPPGNTGELFF.

This chain uses TRBV4-1 with TRBJ2-5, with D possibly being TRBD1 (6 bases). The J call could be wrong; TRBJ2-7 is a better fit for the DNA end. The CDR3 totals 15 residues. Germline V gene data show CDR1 as MGHRA and CDR2 as YSYEKL. CDR3 residues: CASSQVQGKTYEQYF. CDR3 sequence (DNA): TGCGCCAGCAGCCAAGTGCAGGGGAAGACCTACGAGCAGTACTTC.

The chain uses TRBV6-5 and TRBJ2-1; D is perhaps TRBD2 (6 bases). The CDR3 has 13 residues. The V end was cut by 2 bases, the J end by 7 bases, with 9 bases between. Germline V gene data show CDR1 as MNHEY and CDR2 as SVGAGI. The CDR3 DNA reads as TGTGCCAGCAGTTACAAGGGACTGAATGAGCAGTTCTTC. As protein: CASSYKGLNEQFF.

This clone was seen a few times. The chain has TRBV30 and TRBJ1-3; D remains unclear. CDR1 and CDR2 (germline): GTSNPN, SVGIG (reference sequence). There are 14 residues in the CDR3. V was clipped by 5 bases and J by 2 bases, with 13 bases between them. The DNA of the CDR3 is TGTGCCTGGTACCCAGATGATCCTGGAAACACCATATATTTT. It codes for CAWYPDDPGNTIYF.

Only a few counts were recorded for this clone. The rearrangement joins TRBV7-9 to TRBJ2-7; D is unclear. This CDR3 is built from 12 residues. The V end lost 5 bases, the J end lost 6 bases, and 11 bases lay between the germline ends. Germline-derived CDR1 and CDR2 are SEHNR and FQNEAQ (reference sequence). The CDR3 region is CASSHPLAEQYF. CDR3 sequence (DNA): TGTGCCAGCAGCCACCCCTTAGCCGAGCAGTACTTC.

J is TRBJ2-7 and V is TRBV10-1; 7 positions match TRBD1. Looked up from germline, CDR1 is WNHNN and CDR2 is SYGVQD (reference sequence). V trimming: 10 bases; J trimming: 1 base; junction bases outside the gene matches: 4. The CDR3 is 12 amino acids. The CDR3 region is CATSDRSYEQYF. The CDR3 DNA reads TGCGCCACCTCGGACAGGTCCTACGAGCAGTACTTC.

This clone was seen just once. The rearrangement links TRBV7-9 to TRBJ1-2; 10 bases match TRBD1. J lost 0 bases, V lost 3 bases, and 7 bases had no gene match. Germline V gene data show CDR1 as SEHNR and CDR2 as FQNEAQ (reference sequence). The CDR3 length is 17 residues. The CDR3 sequence is CASSFLTGGLSNYGYTF. For the CDR3, the DNA is TGTGCCAGCAGCTTTTTGACAGGGGGCCTCTCTAACTATGGCTACACCTTC.

This clone was counted a few times. J is TRBJ1-5 and V is TRBV7-9, with D perhaps TRBD1 (5 bases). The CDR3 extends over 16 amino acids. Trimming took 4 bases from V and 0 from J, leaving 13 bases between them. Germline CDR1 SEHNR, CDR2 FQNEAQ (reference sequence). CDR3 nucleotide sequence: TGTGCCAGCAGCTCCTGGTCCAGGGCTAGCAATCAGCCCCAGCATTTT. This translates into CASSSWSRASNQPQHF.

The genes are TRBV2 and TRBJ2-1; D is possibly TRBD2 (5 bases). CDR1 and CDR2 (germline): SNHLY, FYNNEI. V was pared by 2 bases and J by 7 bases, with 15 bases between. The CDR3 totals 15 residues. The CDR3 is CASSESLVPGNEQFF. The CDR3 DNA is TGTGCCAGCAGTGAATCACTAGTGCCAGGAAATGAGCAGTTCTTC.

This clone appeared a few times. Other DNA variants within this sample encode the same CDR3. V and J are TRBV18 and TRBJ2-5; D possibly corresponds to TRBD1 (5 bases). CDR1 and CDR2 (germline): KGHSH, LQKENI. Trimming took off 0 bases at V and 3 bases at J, with 5 bases between the two ends. The CDR3 sequence is 13 residues long. The CDR3 DNA reads TGTGCCAGCTCACCACCAGGGGAAGAGACCCAGTACTTC. Encoded protein: CASSPPGEETQYF.

V usage is TRBV18 and J usage is TRBJ2-5; D gene uncertain. The CDR3 loop spans 12 amino acids. Germline loops: CDR1 KGHSH, CDR2 LQKENI. Trimming pared 3 bases from V and 0 bases from J, leaving 2 bases between. In nucleotides, the CDR3 is TGTGCCAGCTCACCCAACCAAGAGACCCAGTACTTC. Translating gives CASSPNQETQYF. Drawing the rest from reference TRBV18 and TRBJ2-5, the complete variable domain is NAGVMQNPRHLVRRRGQEARLRCSPMKGHSHVYWYRQLPEEGLKFMVYLQKENIIDESGMPKERFSAEFPKEGPSILRIQQVVRGDSAAYFCASSPNQETQYFGPGTRLLVL.

Concerning this clone: Other nucleotide sequences in the sample specify the same CDR3. This chain uses TRBV5-1 with TRBJ2-3, with 8 bases lining up with TRBD1. The ends lost 5 bases at V and 1 base at J; junction bases unmatched: 6. Germline assignment: CDR1 SGHRS and CDR2 YFSETQ. This CDR3 spans 15 amino acids. The CDR3 is CASRPDRVGTDTQYF. CDR3 sequence (DNA): TGCGCCAGCAGACCGGACAGGGTCGGCACAGATACGCAGTATTTT.

The CDR3 loop is CASSELAGAGTQYF. DNA of the CDR3: TGTGCCAGCAGTGAGCTAGCGGGGGCAGGGACCCAGTACTTC. The genes are TRBV6-1 and TRBJ2-5; 10 bases match TRBD2. Germline V gene data show CDR1 as MNHNS and CDR2 as SASEGT. There are 14 residues in the CDR3. V trimming: 3 bases; J trimming: 7 bases; junction bases outside the gene matches: 5.

The J gene is TRBJ1-4, the V gene TRBV6-6; D gene unclear. The germline V and J ends were trimmed by 1 base and 5 bases, with 11 bases remaining between them. CDR1 and CDR2 (germline): MNHNY, SVGAGI (reference sequence). The CDR3 covers 15 residues. The CDR3 region is CASSYLGPSNEKLFF. CDR3 nucleotide sequence: TGTGCCAGCAGTTACTTGGGTCCTAGCAATGAAAAACTGTTTTTT.

J is TRBJ1-2 and V is TRBV18, with 10 bases aligning to TRBD1. The CDR3 is made up of 16 amino acids. With 3 bases clipped from V and 9 bases from J, the junction kept 13 bases outside the gene matches. CDR1 and CDR2 (germline): KGHSH, LQKENI. The CDR3 here is CASSPIGRDRGSRYTF. The CDR3 nucleotides read TGTGCCAGCTCACCCATTGGAAGGGACAGGGGAAGTCGCTACACCTTC.

Only a few counts were recorded for this clone. The rearrangement links TRBV29-1 to TRBJ2-5, with 9 positions matching TRBD2. With V trimmed by 7 bases and J by 5 bases, 11 bases remained unmatched. Germline V gene lookup returns CDR1 SQVTM and CDR2 ANQGSEA. CDR3 length: 14 amino acids. CDR3 protein: CSAVMRGGWETQYF. CDR3 nucleotides: TGCAGCGCTGTCATGCGGGGGGGCTGGGAGACCCAGTACTTC.

The chain carries TRBV6-5 and TRBJ2-1, with TRBD2 as a possible D gene (5 bases). Trimming took off 8 bases at V and 8 bases at J, with 10 bases between the two ends. The germline V gene encodes CDR1 MNHEY and CDR2 SVGAGI. This CDR3 is 11 amino acids long. The CDR3 DNA reads as TGTGCCAGCGGTCCCGGGGATGAGCAGTTCTTC. It codes for CASGPGDEQFF.

CDR3 sequence: CASSFSGSYEQYF. The CDR3 bases are TGTGCCAGCAGCTTTTCAGGGTCCTACGAGCAGTACTTC. This rearrangement joins TRBV7-9 to TRBJ2-7; D is perhaps TRBD1 (5 bases). The germline gives CDR1 SEHNR, CDR2 FQNEAQ (reference sequence). This CDR3 has 13 residues. The germline V and J ends were trimmed by 3 bases and 1 base, with 7 bases remaining between them.

This clone was counted between two and nine times. J is TRBJ1-1 and V is TRBV6-1, with a possible D match to TRBD1 (5 bases). Germline V gene lookup returns CDR1 MNHNS and CDR2 SASEGT. V shed 1 base and J shed 1 base, with 13 bases lying between them. CDR3 length: 16 amino acids. The CDR3 loop reads CASSEVSGQGNTEAFF. DNA of the CDR3: TGTGCCAGCAGTGAAGTCAGTGGGCAGGGGAACACTGAAGCTTTCTTT.

This sequence joins TRBV5-6 and TRBJ2-3, with D tentatively TRBD2 (6 bases). Deletions cut 1 base from V and 2 bases from J, with 11 bases between. Germline CDR1 reads SGHDT; CDR2 reads YYEEEE. This CDR3 is built from 15 residues. The CDR3 sequence is CASSLNGGPTDTQYF. DNA for the CDR3: TGTGCCAGCAGCTTGAACGGGGGTCCCACAGATACGCAGTATTTT.

This chain connects TRBV2 to TRBJ1-1, with a weak D call TRBD1 (5 bases). V was clipped by 4 bases and J by 4 bases, with 13 bases between them. CDR3 length equals 14 residues. The germline gives CDR1 SNHLY, CDR2 FYNNEI. The CDR3 DNA is TGTGCCAGCAGTGTTGGTGGGGGAGGCACTGAAGCTTTCTTT. Its translation is CASSVGGGGTEAFF.